One sample yielded the 5 T cell receptor beta chains listed below, sequenced in a study of T cell changes during pregnancy in multiple sclerosis. Only in-frame clones appear in the TCRdb table, and some are missing; sequencing was by immunoSEQ multiplex PCR. The sample lists about 110,000 clones; 91% were seen once. Sequenced here: peripheral blood, sampled before pregnancy. These receptors all stem from a female donor with multiple sclerosis, enrolled in a pregnancy study.

V gene TRBV9 combines with J gene TRBJ2-3; TRBD2 aligns across 8 bases. Germline V gene sequence: CDR1 SGDLS, CDR2 YYNGEE. V lost 0 bases and J lost 5; bases outside the gene matches: 5. The CDR3 contains 15 residues. This chain's CDR3 is CASSVAGGGRDTQYF. In DNA, the CDR3 is TGTGCCAGCAGCGTAGCCGGGGGGGGCAGAGATACGCAGTATTTT.

This chain connects TRBV6-5 to TRBJ1-1; 8 bases match TRBD1. This CDR3 contains 15 residues. The V gene's germline CDR1 is MNHEY and CDR2 SVGAGI. Trimming cost V 5 bases and J 9 bases; bases outside gene matches: 14. CDR3: CASSPMTGADVKAFF. The CDR3, as DNA: TGTGCCAGCAGTCCGATGACAGGGGCTGACGTCAAAGCTTTCTTT.

The chain joins TRBV6-1 to TRBJ1-2, with D unresolved. The CDR3 contains 14 residues. Germline V gives CDR1 MNHNS, CDR2 SASEGT. The V end was cut by 4 bases, the J end by 2 bases, with 11 bases between. The CDR3 sequence: CASSAREGNYGYTF. CDR3 DNA: TGTGCCAGCAGTGCGCGGGAGGGCAACTATGGCTACACCTTC.

This clone was picked up a small number of times. V usage is TRBV30 and J usage is TRBJ2-7, with 8 bases identical to TRBD2. Germline CDR1 is GTSNPN and CDR2 is SVGIG (reference sequence). This CDR3 has 16 amino acids. V trimming: 3 bases; J trimming: 2 bases; junction bases outside the gene matches: 12. The CDR3 sequence is CAWREPGLVMAYEQYF. CDR3 nucleotides: TGTGCCTGGAGGGAACCGGGACTAGTGATGGCCTACGAGCAGTACTTC.

The chain links TRBV5-8 to TRBJ2-6; perhaps TRBD1 as D (5 bases). Trimming removed 6 bases at V and 3 bases at J, with 16 bases between. Germline lookup yields CDR1 SGHTS and CDR2 YDEGEE. This CDR3 is 16 amino acids long. CDR3 protein: CASNSYPRDGANVLTF. The CDR3 bases are TGTGCCAGCAACTCTTACCCCAGGGATGGGGCCAACGTCCTGACTTTC.